This T cell receptor (beta chain) is from a study of blood T cells in healthy people across ages. Study information: Roughly one uniquely barcoded beta molecule per two T cells was captured.

It was with a sample-barcoded 5' primer and a J-beta primer mix that a second PCR of roughly 7 to 12 cycles was run. Each of the cDNA molecules was tagged by a template-switch adaptor with 12 random nucleotides. Each CDR3 protein gets one entry after TCRdb re-called the 5' RACE reads with MiXCR. Here the sample spans hundreds of thousands of distinct CDR3 sequences, roughly 52% being singletons. Germline V CDR1 and CDR2: DFQATT, SNEGSKA (reference sequence). CDR3 size: 12 residues. Trimming shortened V by 6 bases and J by 2 bases, and 11 bases separated the two germline ends. V and J are TRBV20-1 and TRBJ2-7; D gene uncertain. The origin of this receptor is a young man in good health. Sequencing used blood. The CDR3 loop is CSAEGFAYEQYF. Written as DNA, the CDR3 is TGCAGTGCCGAAGGTTTTGCCTACGAGCAGTACTTC.